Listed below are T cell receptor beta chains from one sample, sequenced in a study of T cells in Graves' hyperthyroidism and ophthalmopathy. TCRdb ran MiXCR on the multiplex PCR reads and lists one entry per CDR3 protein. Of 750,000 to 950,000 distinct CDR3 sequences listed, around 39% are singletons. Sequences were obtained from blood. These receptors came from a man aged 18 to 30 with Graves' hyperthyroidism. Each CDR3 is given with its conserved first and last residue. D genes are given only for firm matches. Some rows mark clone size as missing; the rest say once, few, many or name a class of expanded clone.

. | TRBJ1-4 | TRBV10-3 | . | TGTGCCATCAGGGCCAGGGAACTGTTTTTT | CAIRARELFF
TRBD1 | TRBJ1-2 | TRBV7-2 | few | TGTGCCAGCAGCTTAGGGGGGAGGGGGCATGGCTACACCTTC | CASSLGGRGHGYTF
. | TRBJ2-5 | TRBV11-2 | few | TGTGCCAGCAGCACGACCCGGGGGAGTGAGACCCAGTACTTC | CASSTTRGSETQYF
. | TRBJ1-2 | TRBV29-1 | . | TGCAGCGTTGAAGATCCGGCAGGGGACTATGGCTACACCTTC | CSVEDPAGDYGYTF
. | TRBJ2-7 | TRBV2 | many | TGTGCCAGCAGGTCGGGACGGATCTCCTACGAGCAGTACTTC | CASRSGRISYEQYF
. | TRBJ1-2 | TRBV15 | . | TGTGCCACCAGCAGTAATGACAGGCCCTATGGCTACACCTTC | CATSSNDRPYGYTF
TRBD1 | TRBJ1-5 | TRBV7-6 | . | TGTGCCAGCAGCGTAGGGGGCCCTCCAGCTGGCAATCAGCCCCAGCATTTT | CASSVGGPPAGNQPQHF
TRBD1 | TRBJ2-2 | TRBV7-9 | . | TGTGCCAGCAGCTTAGGGACAGGGGGCTGGGGGGAGCTGTTTTTT | CASSLGTGGWGELFF
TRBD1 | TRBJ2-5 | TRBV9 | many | TGTGCCAGCAGCCCATGGGACAGGGGGCAAGAGACCCAGTACTTC | CASSPWDRGQETQYF
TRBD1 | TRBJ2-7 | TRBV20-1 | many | TGCAGATGGACAGGGGGAGGCGAGCAGTACTTC | CRWTGGGEQYF
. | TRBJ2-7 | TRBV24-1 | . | TGTGCCACCAGTGATTCATCGGTAGGGAGCTCCTACGAGCAGTACTTC | CATSDSSVGSSYEQYF
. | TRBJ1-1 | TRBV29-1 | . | TGCAGCTTGGCCCCGGGACAGAACACTGAAGCTTTCTTT | CSLAPGQNTEAFF
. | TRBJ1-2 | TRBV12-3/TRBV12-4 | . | TGTGCCAGCAGTTTCGATGGTCCCTATGGCTACACCTTC | CASSFDGPYGYTF
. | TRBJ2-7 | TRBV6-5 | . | TGTGCCAGCAGTTTGGTAGGGATGGGGTCTGGGGAGCAGTACTTC | CASSLVGMGSGEQYF
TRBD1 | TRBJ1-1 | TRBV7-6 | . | TGTGCCAGCAGCAAAGCGGGGGACAGGGGGGAGACTGAAGCTTTCTTT | CASSKAGDRGETEAFF
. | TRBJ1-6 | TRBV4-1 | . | TGCGCCAGCAGCCAAGACCAGGGGAAGTTCTCCTATAATTCACCCCTCCACTTT | CASSQDQGKFSYNSPLHF
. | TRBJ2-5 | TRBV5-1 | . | TGCGCCAGCAGAACAGACCGAGAGACCCAGTACTTC | CASRTDRETQYF
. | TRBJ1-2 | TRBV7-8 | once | TGTGCCAGCAGCCTAAGTAGGGGAGGCGGCTACACCTTC | CASSLSRGGGYTF
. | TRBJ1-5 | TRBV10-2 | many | TGCGCCAGCAAAGAAGGGCGCAATCAGCCCCAGCATTTT | CASKEGRNQPQHF
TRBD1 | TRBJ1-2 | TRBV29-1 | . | TGCAGCGTCGCCGGAAAGGGGGCGTTCGATGGCTACACCTTC | CSVAGKGAFDGYTF